This entry describes one TCR beta chain. Its antigen is undetermined. The PCR contained 60 Vbeta and 13 Jbeta primers. TCRdb keeps only in-frame clones here, not all; method: immunoSEQ multiplex PCR. Of about 130,000 clones listed, approximately 74% are singletons. V lost 5 bases and J lost 0, with 11 bases in between. CDR1 and CDR2 (germline): PRHDT, FYEKMQ (reference sequence). The CDR3 runs 15 residues. These data come from a study of cytomegalovirus exposure and HLA in healthy donors. Study-wide findings and caveats: Reported results showed that the classifier diagnosed cytomegalovirus status with high specificity and sensitivity.

The J gene is TRBJ2-1, the V gene TRBV13; D is possibly TRBD2 (5 bases). This TCR was sampled from a male donor in good health and CMV-seronegative. Sequencing input: PBMCs. This chain's CDR3 is CASSMSGYSYNEQFF. The CDR3 bases are TGTGCCAGCAGCATGAGCGGATACTCCTACAATGAGCAGTTCTTC.